A selection of T cell receptor beta chains follows, all from one sample in a study of CD8 T cells in Susac syndrome. MiXCR, applied by TCRdb to the immunoSEQ multiplex PCR reads, yields one record per CDR3 protein. The sample yields hundreds of thousands of distinct CDR3 sequences, roughly 96% seen once. The sample comprised CD4+ T cells from PBMCs. The receptor set was obtained from a human donor with multiple sclerosis. CDR3s include the opening cysteine and the closing phenylalanine or tryptophan. The D gene is left open where the match is weak. The size entry is marked missing in some rows and otherwise reads once, few, many or a size class.

cdr3_aa cdr3_nt d_call cdr3_length v_call clone_size j_call
CSARTGPTEAFF TGCAGCGCTCGGACAGGGCCCACTGAAGCTTTCTTT TRBD1 12 TRBV29-1 . TRBJ1-1
CSARLSQVQETQYF TGCAGTGCTAGACTCAGCCAGGTCCAAGAGACCCAGTACTTC . 14 TRBV20-1 . TRBJ2-5
CATSKSQGVYEQYF TGTGCCACCAGCAAGAGCCAGGGGGTATACGAGCAGTACTTC TRBD1 14 TRBV15 . TRBJ2-7
CASSRGQGISYNEQFF TGTGCCAGCAGCCGGGGACAGGGAATCTCCTACAATGAGCAGTTCTTC TRBD1 16 TRBV7-3 . TRBJ2-1
CSARNPGGNEQFF TGCAGTGCTAGGAATCCGGGAGGGAATGAGCAGTTCTTC TRBD2 13 TRBV20-1 . TRBJ2-1
CASGQAANYGYTF TGCGCCAGCGGGCAGGCAGCTAACTATGGCTACACCTTC . 13 TRBV10-2 . TRBJ1-2
CSARVGGSSYNEQFF TGCAGTGCTAGAGTCGGGGGGAGCTCCTACAATGAGCAGTTCTTC TRBD2 15 TRBV20-1 once TRBJ2-1
CATSDLPGSGQYF TGTGCCACCAGTGATTTGCCAGGCTCTGGGCAGTACTTC . 13 TRBV24-1 . TRBJ2-7
CASSRTSGSYEQYF TGTGCCAGCAGTCGGACTAGCGGCTCCTACGAGCAGTACTTC TRBD2 14 TRBV14 few TRBJ2-7
CASTITGTGSTDTQYF TGCGCCAGCACCATAACCGGGACAGGAAGCACAGATACGCAGTATTTT TRBD1 16 TRBV10-2 . TRBJ2-3
CASRPAGGSFGNEQFF TGTGCCAGCAGGCCGGCTGGTGGGAGCTTCGGCAATGAGCAGTTCTTC . 16 TRBV6-6 once TRBJ2-1
CASSLSTGVSGANVLTF TGCGCCAGCAGCTTGAGTACAGGGGTCTCTGGGGCCAACGTCCTGACTTTC TRBD1 17 TRBV5-1 . TRBJ2-6
CSVGQVVRTEAFF TGCAGCGTTGGACAGGTTGTGAGGACTGAAGCTTTCTTT . 13 TRBV29-1 . TRBJ1-1
CASSDRVAGYTF TGTGCCAGCAGCGACAGGGTAGCTGGCTACACCTTC TRBD1 12 TRBV12-3/TRBV12-4 . TRBJ1-2
CASSLQGGKTGNTIYF TGTGCCAGCTCCCTCCAAGGGGGGAAAACTGGAAACACCATATATTTT . 16 TRBV2 once TRBJ1-3
CSAWGQGQPQHF TGCAGCGCCTGGGGACAGGGACAGCCCCAGCATTTT TRBD1 12 TRBV29-1 . TRBJ1-5
CASSRDYNEQYF TGCGCCAGCAGCCGGGACTATAACGAGCAGTACTTC TRBD2 12 TRBV5-1 . TRBJ2-7
CATSDGSGANVLTF TGTGCCACCAGTGATGGCTCTGGGGCCAACGTCCTGACTTTC . 14 TRBV24-1 . TRBJ2-6
CASSQVFANGYTF TGTGCCAGCAGCCAGGTGTTCGCCAATGGCTACACCTTC . 13 TRBV14 . TRBJ1-2
CASSLVSFYEQYF TGTGCCAGCAGCCTAGTGTCCTTCTACGAGCAGTACTTC . 13 TRBV12-3/TRBV12-4 . TRBJ2-7
CASSPGGGATGELFF TGTGCCAGCAGCCCCGGGGGCGGGGCCACCGGGGAGCTGTTTTTT . 15 TRBV9 . TRBJ2-2
CASSFGLAGTYNEQFF TGTGCCAGCAGTTTTGGACTAGCGGGTACCTACAATGAGCAGTTCTTC TRBD2 16 TRBV27 . TRBJ2-1